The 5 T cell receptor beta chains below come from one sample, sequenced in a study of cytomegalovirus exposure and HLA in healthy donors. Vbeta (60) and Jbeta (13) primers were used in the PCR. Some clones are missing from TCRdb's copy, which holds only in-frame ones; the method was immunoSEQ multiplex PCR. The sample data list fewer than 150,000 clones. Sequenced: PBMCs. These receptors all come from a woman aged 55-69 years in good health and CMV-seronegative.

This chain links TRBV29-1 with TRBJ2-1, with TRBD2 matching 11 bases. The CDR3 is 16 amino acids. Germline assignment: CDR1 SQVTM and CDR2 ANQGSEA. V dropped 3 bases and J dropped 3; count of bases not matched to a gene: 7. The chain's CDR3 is CSVDWLGTSGYNEQFF. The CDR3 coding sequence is TGCAGCGTTGATTGGCTTGGGACTAGCGGCTACAATGAGCAGTTCTTC.

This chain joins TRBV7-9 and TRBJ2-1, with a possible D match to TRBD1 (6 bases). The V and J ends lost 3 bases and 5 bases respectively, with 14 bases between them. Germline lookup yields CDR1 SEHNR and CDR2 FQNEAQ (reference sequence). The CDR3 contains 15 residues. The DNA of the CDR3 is TGTGCCAGCAGCTTCGGTAGGACAGATAACAATGAGCAGTTCTTC. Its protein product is CASSFGRTDNNEQFF.

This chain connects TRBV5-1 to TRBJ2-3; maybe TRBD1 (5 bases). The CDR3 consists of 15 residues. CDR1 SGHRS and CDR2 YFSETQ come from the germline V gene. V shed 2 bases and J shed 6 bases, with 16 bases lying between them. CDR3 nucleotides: TGCGCCAGCAGCTTACAAGGGGATGGAATGGATACGCAGTATTTT. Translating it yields CASSLQGDGMDTQYF.

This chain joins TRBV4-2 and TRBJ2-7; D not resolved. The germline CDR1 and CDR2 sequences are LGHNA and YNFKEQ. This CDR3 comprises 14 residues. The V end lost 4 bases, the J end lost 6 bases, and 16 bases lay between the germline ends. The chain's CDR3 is CASSPQGGQTEQYF. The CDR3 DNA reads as TGTGCCAGCAGCCCTCAAGGCGGCCAGACCGAGCAGTACTTC.

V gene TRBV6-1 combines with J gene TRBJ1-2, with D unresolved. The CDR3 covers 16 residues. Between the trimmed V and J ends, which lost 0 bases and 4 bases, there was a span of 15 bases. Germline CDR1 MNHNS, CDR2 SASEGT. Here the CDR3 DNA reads TGTGCCAGCAGTGAAGCGTTGAGTTTATCGGGCTATGGCTACACCTTC. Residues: CASSEALSLSGYGYTF.